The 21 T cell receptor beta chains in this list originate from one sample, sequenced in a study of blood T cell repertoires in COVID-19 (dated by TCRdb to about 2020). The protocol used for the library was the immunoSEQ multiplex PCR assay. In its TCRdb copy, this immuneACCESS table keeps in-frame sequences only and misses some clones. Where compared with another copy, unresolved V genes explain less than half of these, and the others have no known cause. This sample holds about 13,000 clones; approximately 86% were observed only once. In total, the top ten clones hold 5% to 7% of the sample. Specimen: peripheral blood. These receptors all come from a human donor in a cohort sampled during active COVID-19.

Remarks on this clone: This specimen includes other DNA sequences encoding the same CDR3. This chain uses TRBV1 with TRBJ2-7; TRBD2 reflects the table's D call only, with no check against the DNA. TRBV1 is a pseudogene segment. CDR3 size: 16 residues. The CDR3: CTSSQDRETGGHEQYF. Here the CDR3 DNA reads TGCACCAGCAGCCAAGATCGAGAGACGGGGGGCCACGAGCAGTACTTC.

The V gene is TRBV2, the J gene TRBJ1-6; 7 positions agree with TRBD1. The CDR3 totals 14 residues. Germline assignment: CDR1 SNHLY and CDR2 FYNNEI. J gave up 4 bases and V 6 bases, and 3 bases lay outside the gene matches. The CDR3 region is CASSPTGYNSPLHF. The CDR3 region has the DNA TGTGCCAGCAGCCCGACAGGGTATAATTCACCCCTCCACTTT.

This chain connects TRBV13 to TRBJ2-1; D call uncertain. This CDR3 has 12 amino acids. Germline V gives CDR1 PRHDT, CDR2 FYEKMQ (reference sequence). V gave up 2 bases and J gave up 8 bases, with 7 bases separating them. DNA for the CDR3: TGTGCCAGCAGCTTACCTATGGATGAGCAGTTCTTC. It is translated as CASSLPMDEQFF.

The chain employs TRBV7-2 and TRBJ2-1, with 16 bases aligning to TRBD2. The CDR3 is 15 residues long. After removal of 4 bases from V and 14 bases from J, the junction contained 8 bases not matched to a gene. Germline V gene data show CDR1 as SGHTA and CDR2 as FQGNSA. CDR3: CASSSAGTSGRVKFF. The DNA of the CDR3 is TGTGCCAGCAGCTCCGCCGGGACTAGCGGGAGGGTAAAGTTCTTC.

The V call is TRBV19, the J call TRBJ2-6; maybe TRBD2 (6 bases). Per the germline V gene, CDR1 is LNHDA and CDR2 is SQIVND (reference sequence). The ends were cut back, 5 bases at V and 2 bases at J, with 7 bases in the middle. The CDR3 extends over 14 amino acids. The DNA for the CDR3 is TGTGCCAGTAGTTCGGGAGCTGGGGCCAACGTCCTGACTTTC. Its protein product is CASSSGAGANVLTF.

The CDR3 region has the DNA TGTGCCAGCAGCTTAGACCAGGGGAGACCCAATGAGCAGTTCTTC. Translation gives CASSLDQGRPNEQFF. The V call is TRBV7-6, the J call TRBJ2-1, with TRBD1 as a possible D gene (6 bases). Germline assignment: CDR1 SGHVS and CDR2 FNYEAQ. The V end was cut by 1 base, the J end by 6 bases, with 13 bases between. The CDR3 is made up of 15 amino acids.

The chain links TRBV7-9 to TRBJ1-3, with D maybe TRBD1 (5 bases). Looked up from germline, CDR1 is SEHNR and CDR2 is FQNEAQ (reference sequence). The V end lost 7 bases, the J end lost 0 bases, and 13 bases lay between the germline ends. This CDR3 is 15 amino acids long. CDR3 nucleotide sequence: TGTGCCAGCACCCGGGGGGGGAGCTCTGGAAACACCATATATTTT. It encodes CASTRGGSSGNTIYF.

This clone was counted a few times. CDR3 DNA: TGTGCCAGCACCCCGGGACTAGGAAGCTACGAGCAGTACTTC. It is translated as CASTPGLGSYEQYF. J is TRBJ2-7 and V is TRBV6-5; TRBD2 matches at 8 bases. The CDR3 totals 14 residues. After removal of 7 bases from V and 3 bases from J, the junction contained 8 bases not matched to a gene. The germline gives CDR1 MNHEY, CDR2 SVGAGI.

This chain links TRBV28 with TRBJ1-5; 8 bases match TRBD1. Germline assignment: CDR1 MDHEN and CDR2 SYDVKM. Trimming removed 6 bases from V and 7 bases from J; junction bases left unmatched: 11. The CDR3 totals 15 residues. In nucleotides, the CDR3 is TGTGCCAGCAGACGGACAGGGTTTGAATCCCAGCCCCAGCATTTT. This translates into CASRRTGFESQPQHF.

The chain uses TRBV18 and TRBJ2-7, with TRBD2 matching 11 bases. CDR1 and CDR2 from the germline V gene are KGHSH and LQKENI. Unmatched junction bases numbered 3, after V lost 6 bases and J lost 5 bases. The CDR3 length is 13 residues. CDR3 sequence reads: CASSTGLADEQYF. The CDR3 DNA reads TGTGCCAGCTCGACGGGACTAGCGGACGAGCAGTACTTC.

The CDR3 bases are TGTGCCACCAGCAGAGCTCCGGGTGAGCAGTTCTTC. Protein sequence: CATSRAPGEQFF. V usage is TRBV15 and J usage is TRBJ2-1; D unclear. The CDR3 consists of 12 residues. V gave up 1 base and J gave up 9 bases, with 7 bases separating them. Germline V gives CDR1 LNHNV, CDR2 YYDKDF (reference sequence).

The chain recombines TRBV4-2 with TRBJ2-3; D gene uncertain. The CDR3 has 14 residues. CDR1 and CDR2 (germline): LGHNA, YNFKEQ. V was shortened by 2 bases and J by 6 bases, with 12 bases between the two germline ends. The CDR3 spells CASSQLGAFDTQYF. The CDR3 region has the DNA TGTGCCAGCAGCCAACTTGGAGCGTTCGATACGCAGTATTTT.

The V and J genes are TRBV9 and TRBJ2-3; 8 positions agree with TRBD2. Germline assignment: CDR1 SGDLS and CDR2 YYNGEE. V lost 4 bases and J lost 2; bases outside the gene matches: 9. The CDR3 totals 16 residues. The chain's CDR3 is CASSPRLAPFTDTQYF. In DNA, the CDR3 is TGTGCCAGCAGCCCCCGACTAGCGCCTTTCACAGATACGCAGTATTTT.

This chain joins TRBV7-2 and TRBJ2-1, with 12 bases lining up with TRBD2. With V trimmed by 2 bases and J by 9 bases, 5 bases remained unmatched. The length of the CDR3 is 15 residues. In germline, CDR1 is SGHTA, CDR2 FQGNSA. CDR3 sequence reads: CASSLSLAGGGEQFF. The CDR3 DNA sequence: TGTGCCAGCAGCTTAAGCCTAGCGGGAGGGGGTGAGCAGTTCTTC.

DNA of the CDR3: TGTGCCAGCAGTCCCAGGACAGTCCAAGAGACCCAGTACTTC. This codes for CASSPRTVQETQYF. The V call is TRBV6-2 or TRBV6-3, the J call TRBJ2-5, with D perhaps TRBD1 (6 bases). Germline CDR1 MNHEY, CDR2 SVGEGT. V lost 5 bases to trimming and J lost 1 base, with 11 bases between them. This CDR3 comprises 14 residues.

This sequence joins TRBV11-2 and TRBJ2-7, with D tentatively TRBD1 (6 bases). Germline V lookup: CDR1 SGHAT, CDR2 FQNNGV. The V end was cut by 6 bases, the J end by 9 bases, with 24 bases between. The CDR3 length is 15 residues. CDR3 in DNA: TGTGCCAGCAGACCAATTGGAATACAGGGATTTGGGCAGTACTTC. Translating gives CASRPIGIQGFGQYF.

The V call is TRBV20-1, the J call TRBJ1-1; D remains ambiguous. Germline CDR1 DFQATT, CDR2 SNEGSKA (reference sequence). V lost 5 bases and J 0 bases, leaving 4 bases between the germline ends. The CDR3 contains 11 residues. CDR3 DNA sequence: TGCAGTGCTCAGTTGAACACTGAAGCTTTCTTT. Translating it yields CSAQLNTEAFF.

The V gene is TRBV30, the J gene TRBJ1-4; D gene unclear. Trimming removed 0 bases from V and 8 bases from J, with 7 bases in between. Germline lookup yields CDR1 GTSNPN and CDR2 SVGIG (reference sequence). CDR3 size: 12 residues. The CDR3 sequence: CAWSVHQEKLFF. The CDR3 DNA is TGTGCCTGGAGTGTACACCAGGAAAAACTGTTTTTT. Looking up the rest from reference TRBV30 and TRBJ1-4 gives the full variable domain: SQTIHQWPATLVQPVGSPLSLECTVEGTSNPNLYWYRQAAGRGLQLLFYSVGIGQISSEVPQNLSASRPQDRQFILSSKKLLLSDSGFYLCAWSVHQEKLFFGSGTQLSVL.

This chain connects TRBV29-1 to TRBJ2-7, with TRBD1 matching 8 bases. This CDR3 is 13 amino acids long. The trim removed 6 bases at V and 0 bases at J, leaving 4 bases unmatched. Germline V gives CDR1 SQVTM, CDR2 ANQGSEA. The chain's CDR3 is CSVRQGSSYEQYF. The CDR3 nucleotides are TGCAGCGTACGACAGGGGAGCTCCTACGAGCAGTACTTC.

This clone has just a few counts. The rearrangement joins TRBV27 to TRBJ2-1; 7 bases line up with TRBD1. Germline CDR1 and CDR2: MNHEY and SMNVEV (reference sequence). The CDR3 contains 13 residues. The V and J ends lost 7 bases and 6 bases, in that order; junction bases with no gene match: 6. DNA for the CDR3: TGTGCCAGCACTGCCAACAGGGGCAATGAGCAGTTCTTC. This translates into CASTANRGNEQFF.

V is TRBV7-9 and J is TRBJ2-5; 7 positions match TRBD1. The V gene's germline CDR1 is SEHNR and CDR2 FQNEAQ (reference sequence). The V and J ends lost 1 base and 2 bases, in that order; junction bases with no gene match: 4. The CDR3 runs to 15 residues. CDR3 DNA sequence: TGTGCCAGCAGCTTAGTCCCGGGACAGCAAGAGACCCAGTACTTC. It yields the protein CASSLVPGQQETQYF.